This entry describes one T cell receptor beta chain. Its antigen is not known. A much larger clone sits a single nucleotide away, making a read error possible. Exclusion applied to patients with other autoimmune diseases, uncontrolled infections, pregnancy or lactation. The diagnostic workup employed clinical symptoms, serum thyroxine, TRAb, thyroid ultrasound and orbital computed tomography. The sample belongs to a study of Graves' ophthalmopathy and Graves' hyperthyroidism. The CDR3 sequence is 12 residues long. Germline CDR1 is SQVTM and CDR2 is ANQGSEA. Trimming took 5 bases from V and 3 from J; bases not matched to a gene: 4. Amplification of TCR beta CDR3 regions used RNA transcripts. A first-round RT-PCR used HTBI primers, followed by a second-round multiplex PCR. MiXCR, run by TCRdb on the multiplex PCR reads, gives a single entry per CDR3 protein. The sample holds over a million distinct CDR3 sequences, about 40% seen once.

General study results and limits: Sensitivity reached approximately 71% and specificity approximately 72% when the model predicted ophthalmopathy progression.

This sequence joins TRBV29-1 and TRBJ2-7; 7 nucleotides align to TRBD1. This clonotype was obtained from an adult man with Graves' hyperthyroidism. Sequencing used peripheral blood or thyroid tissue (not recorded which). CDR3 DNA: TGCAGCGTTTACGCAGGGGGCTACGAGCAGTACTTC. This encodes CSVYAGGYEQYF.